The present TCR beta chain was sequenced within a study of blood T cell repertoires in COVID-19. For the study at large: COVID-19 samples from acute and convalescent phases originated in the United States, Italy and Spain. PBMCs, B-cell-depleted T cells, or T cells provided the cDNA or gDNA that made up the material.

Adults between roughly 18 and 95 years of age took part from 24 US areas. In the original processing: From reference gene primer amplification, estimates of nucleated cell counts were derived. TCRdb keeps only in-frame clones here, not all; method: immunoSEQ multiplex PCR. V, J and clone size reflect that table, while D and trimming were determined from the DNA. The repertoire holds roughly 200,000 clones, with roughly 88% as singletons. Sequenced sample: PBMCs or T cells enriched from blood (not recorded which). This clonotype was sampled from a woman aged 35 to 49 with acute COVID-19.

CDR3 coding DNA: TGTGCCAGCAGTTTAGTAGCCCCGCTAGCGGGGGGACAAGGCTCCCTATATACGCAGTATTTT. Encoded protein: CASSLVAPLAGGQGSLYTQYF. The chain combines TRBV27 with TRBJ2-3, with TRBD2 matching over 11 bases. In germline, CDR1 is MNHEY, CDR2 SMNVEV (reference sequence). The length of the CDR3 is 21 residues. V shed 2 bases, J shed 7 bases, and the junction held 23 bases outside the gene matches.